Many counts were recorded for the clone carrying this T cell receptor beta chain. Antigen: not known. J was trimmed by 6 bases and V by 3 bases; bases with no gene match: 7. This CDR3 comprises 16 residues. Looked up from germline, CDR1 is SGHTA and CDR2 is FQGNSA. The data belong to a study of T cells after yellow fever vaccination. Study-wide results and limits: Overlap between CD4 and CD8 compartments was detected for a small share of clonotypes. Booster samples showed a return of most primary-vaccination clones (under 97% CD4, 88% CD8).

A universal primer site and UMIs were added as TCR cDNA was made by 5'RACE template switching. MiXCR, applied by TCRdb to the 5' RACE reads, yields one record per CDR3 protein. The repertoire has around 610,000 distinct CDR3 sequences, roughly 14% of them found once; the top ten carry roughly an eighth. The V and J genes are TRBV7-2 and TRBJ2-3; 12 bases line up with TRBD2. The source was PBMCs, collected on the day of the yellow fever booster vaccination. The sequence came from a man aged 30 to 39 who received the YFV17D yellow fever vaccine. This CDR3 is CASSLEGLAGMDTQYF. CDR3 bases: TGTGCCAGCAGCTTGGAAGGACTAGCGGGAATGGATACGCAGTATTTT.